This note documents a single TCR beta chain sequence. No antigen is known for it. The sample is drawn from a study of cytomegalovirus exposure and HLA in healthy donors. Study in general: Some 200 million T cells yielded 117 million unique TCR beta sequences, as an earlier analysis found. Study results and limitations: For presence/absence analyses, sequencing depth was assumed to be roughly uniform across donors. Some public TCRs appeared in many individuals, while most sequences were rare.

The PCR contained 60 Vbeta and 13 Jbeta primers. Only in-frame clones appear in the TCRdb table, and some are missing; sequencing was by immunoSEQ multiplex PCR. This sample carries over 150,000 clones, approximately 80% of them seen once, and the ten largest clones take roughly 9%. Per the germline V gene, CDR1 is SGHAT and CDR2 is FQDESV (reference sequence). Trimming removed 5 bases from V and 14 bases from J; junction bases left unmatched: 8. This CDR3 is built from 12 residues. Sequencing used PBMCs. The TCR comes from a man aged 18 to 29 in good health and CMV-seropositive. V gene TRBV11-1 combines with J gene TRBJ2-1, with 8 bases matching TRBD1. The CDR3 DNA sequence: TGTGCCAGCAGCCGGACCGGACAGGGAAAGTTCTTC. This gives the protein CASSRTGQGKFF. Complete variable domain (other parts from reference TRBV11-1 and TRBJ2-1): EAEVAQSPRYKITEKSQAVAFWCDPISGHATLYWYRQILGQGPELLVQFQDESVVDDSQLPKDRFSAERLKGVDSTLKIQPAELGDSAMYLCASSRTGQGKFFGPGTRLTVL.